This record concerns one TCR beta chain sequence. Its antigen is not known. These data are taken from a study of T cell responses to AZD1222 COVID-19 vaccine. Measured with immunoSEQ multiplex PCR; TCRdb has only the in-frame clones, and not every one. The profile shows about 130,000 clones, about nine tenths of them singletons. Regarding the study as a whole: The reported proportion of spike-specific TCRs targeting unmutated variant regions was nearly half. Spike-specific TCR breadth and depth grew following two AZD1222 doses.

Germline values: CDR1 SGHRS, CDR2 YFSETQ. The trim removed 4 bases at V and 2 bases at J, leaving 6 bases unmatched. CDR3 size: 15 residues. This specimen was peripheral blood, taken 28 days after the second AZD1222 dose. V usage is TRBV5-1 and J usage is TRBJ2-3, with 8 bases identical to TRBD1. The sequence was obtained from an adult who received the AZD1222 COVID-19 vaccine. The CDR3 region is CASSIGTGYTDTQYF. The DNA for the CDR3 is TGCGCCAGCAGCATAGGGACAGGTTACACAGATACGCAGTATTTT.